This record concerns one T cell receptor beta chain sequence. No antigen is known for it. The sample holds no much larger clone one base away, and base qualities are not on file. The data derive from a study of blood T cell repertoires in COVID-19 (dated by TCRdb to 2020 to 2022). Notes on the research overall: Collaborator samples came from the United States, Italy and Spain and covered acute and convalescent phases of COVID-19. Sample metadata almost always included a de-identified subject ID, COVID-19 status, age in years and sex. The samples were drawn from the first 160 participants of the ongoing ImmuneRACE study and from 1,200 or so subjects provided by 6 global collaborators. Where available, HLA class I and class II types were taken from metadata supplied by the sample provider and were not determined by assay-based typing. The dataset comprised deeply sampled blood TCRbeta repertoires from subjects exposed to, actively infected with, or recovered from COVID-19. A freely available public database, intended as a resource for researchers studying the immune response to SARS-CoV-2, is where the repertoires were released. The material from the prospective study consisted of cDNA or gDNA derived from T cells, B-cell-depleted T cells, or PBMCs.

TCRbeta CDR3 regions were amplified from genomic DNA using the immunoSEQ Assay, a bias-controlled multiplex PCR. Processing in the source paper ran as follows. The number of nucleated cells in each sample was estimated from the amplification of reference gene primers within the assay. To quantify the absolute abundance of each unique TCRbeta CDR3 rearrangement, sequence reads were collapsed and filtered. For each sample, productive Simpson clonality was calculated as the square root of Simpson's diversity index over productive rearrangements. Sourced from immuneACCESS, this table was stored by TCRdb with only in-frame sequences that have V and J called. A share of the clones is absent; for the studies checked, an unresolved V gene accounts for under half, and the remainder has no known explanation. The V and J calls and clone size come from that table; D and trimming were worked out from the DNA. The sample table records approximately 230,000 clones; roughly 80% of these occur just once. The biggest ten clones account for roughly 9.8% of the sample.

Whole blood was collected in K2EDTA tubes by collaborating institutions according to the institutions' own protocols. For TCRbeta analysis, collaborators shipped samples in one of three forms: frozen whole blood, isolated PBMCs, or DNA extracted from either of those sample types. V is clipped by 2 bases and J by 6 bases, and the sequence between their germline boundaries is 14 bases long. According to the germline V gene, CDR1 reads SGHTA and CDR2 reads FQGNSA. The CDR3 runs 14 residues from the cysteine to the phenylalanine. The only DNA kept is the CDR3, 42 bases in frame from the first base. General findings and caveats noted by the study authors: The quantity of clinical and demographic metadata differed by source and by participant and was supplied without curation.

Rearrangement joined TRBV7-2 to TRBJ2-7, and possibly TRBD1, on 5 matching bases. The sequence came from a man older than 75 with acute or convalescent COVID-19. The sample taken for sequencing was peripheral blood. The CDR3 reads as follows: CASSLIRQGSEQYF. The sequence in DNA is TGTGCCAGCAGCTTAATCCGGCAGGGTAGCGAGCAGTACTTC.